One and the same sample provided the 28 T cell receptor beta chains below, sequenced in a study of OX40 agonist ivuxolimab in advanced cancers. TCRdb's table, derived via immunoSEQ multiplex PCR, lists solely in-frame clones and lacks some. This table holds fewer than 100,000 clones, roughly 80% found once. Sequencing used CD4+ or CD8+ T cells sorted from blood, obtained in a trial of the OX40 agonist ivuxolimab. The receptors shown here come from an adult with an advanced solid tumor such as melanoma, head and neck, liver or kidney cancer.

In DNA form, the CDR3 reads TGCGCCAGCAGCTTCGGGACTAGCTCCTACGAGCAGTACTTC. Protein sequence: CASSFGTSSYEQYF. V gene TRBV5-1 combines with J gene TRBJ2-7; TRBD2 matches at 8 bases. Losses at the gene ends were 2 bases for V and 0 bases for J; bases not matched to a gene: 1. CDR3 length: 14 residues. Germline CDR1 is SGHRS and CDR2 is YFSETQ.

The chain has TRBV9 and TRBJ2-5; TRBD2 aligns across 16 bases. The CDR3 has 18 residues. Germline loops: CDR1 SGDLS, CDR2 YYNGEE. Germline trimming cut 4 bases from V and 0 bases from J; bases unmatched to any gene: 6. CDR3 loop: CASSPGTSGRGYQETQYF. The CDR3 DNA sequence: TGTGCCAGCAGCCCGGGGACTAGCGGGAGGGGGTACCAAGAGACCCAGTACTTC.

The chain recombines TRBV7-9 with TRBJ1-3; tentatively, D is TRBD1 (6 bases). The CDR3 extends over 15 amino acids. Per germline, CDR1 SEHNR and CDR2 FQNEAQ (reference sequence). V was trimmed by 5 bases and J by 2 bases, leaving 13 bases between them. The CDR3 DNA is TGTGCCAGCAGCCCAGAGGGGGGAACTGGAAACACCATATATTTT. Translation: CASSPEGGTGNTIYF.

The chain links TRBV7-9 to TRBJ2-7, with D possibly matching TRBD1 (6 bases). Trimming took off 2 bases at V and 1 base at J, with 9 bases between the two ends. The CDR3 consists of 14 residues. The V gene's germline CDR1 is SEHNR and CDR2 FQNEAQ (reference sequence). CDR3 in amino acids: CASSLRGQSYEQYF. The CDR3 region has the DNA TGTGCCAGCAGCTTAAGGGGACAATCCTACGAGCAGTACTTC.

V gene TRBV11-3 combines with J gene TRBJ2-7; TRBD1 agrees at 8 bases. CDR3 length: 13 residues. Germline lookup yields CDR1 SGHNT and CDR2 YENEEA. V shed 8 bases, J shed 3 bases, and the junction held 6 bases outside the gene matches. Here the CDR3 reads CASASGTGYEQYF. The CDR3 nucleotides read TGTGCCAGCGCATCCGGGACAGGCTACGAGCAGTACTTC.

The chain links TRBV9 to TRBJ2-7; 7 bases agree with TRBD1. The trim removed 2 bases at V and 5 bases at J, leaving 10 bases unmatched. In germline, CDR1 is SGDLS, CDR2 YYNGEE. The CDR3 contains 15 residues. CDR3 amino acids: CASSVLPGQFDEQYF. The CDR3 DNA reads TGTGCCAGCAGCGTGTTACCGGGACAGTTCGACGAGCAGTACTTC.

This chain joins TRBV2 and TRBJ2-5; D ambiguous. CDR1 and CDR2 (germline): SNHLY, FYNNEI. The germline V and J ends were trimmed by 5 bases and 5 bases, with 6 bases remaining between them. This CDR3 is 11 amino acids long. CDR3 residues: CASSPLETQYF. Here the CDR3 DNA reads TGTGCCAGCAGTCCGCTTGAGACCCAGTACTTC.

The chain couples TRBV6-5 to TRBJ2-1; the D is unclear. Trimming left V 5 bases short and J 0 bases short, with 11 bases between. The CDR3 totals 15 residues. CDR1 is MNHEY and CDR2 is SVGAGI in the germline V gene. The CDR3 coding sequence is TGTGCCAGCAGTCGTGGCAGCTACTCCTACAATGAGCAGTTCTTC. Residues: CASSRGSYSYNEQFF.

The chain joins TRBV6-5 to TRBJ2-1, with 10 bases lining up with TRBD2. Per the germline V gene, CDR1 is MNHEY and CDR2 is SVGAGI. The CDR3 has 14 residues. Losses at the gene ends were 2 bases for V and 12 bases for J; bases not matched to a gene: 7. CDR3 in amino acids: CASSYQREGRRQFF. The CDR3 DNA sequence: TGTGCCAGCAGTTACCAGCGGGAGGGCCGTCGGCAGTTCTTC.

The chain is built from TRBV4-2 and TRBJ1-5, with D unclear. Germline CDR1 reads LGHNA; CDR2 reads YNFKEQ. The CDR3 loop spans 15 amino acids. Trimming pared 2 bases from V and 7 bases from J, leaving 15 bases between. CDR3 protein: CASSQIGRGEQPQHF. The CDR3 nucleotides read TGTGCCAGCAGCCAAATCGGCCGGGGAGAACAGCCCCAGCATTTT.

This clone came up once. The chain combines TRBV7-9 with TRBJ2-7; D is unresolved. Trimming stripped 5 bases from V and 3 bases from J, with 11 bases between. Germline values: CDR1 SEHNR, CDR2 FQNEAQ (reference sequence). This CDR3 region has 13 residues. The CDR3: CASSPTLGYEQYF. The CDR3 DNA follows: TGTGCCAGCAGCCCTACCTTAGGCTACGAGCAGTACTTC.

The chain links TRBV6-1 to TRBJ2-7, with 7 bases aligning to TRBD1. CDR3 length: 12 residues. The germline gives CDR1 MNHNS, CDR2 SASEGT. Germline trimming cut 6 bases from V and 4 bases from J; bases unmatched to any gene: 3. Written as DNA, the CDR3 is TGTGCCAGCAGCGAGACAGGGTACGAGCAGTACTTC. Translating gives CASSETGYEQYF.

The V and J genes are TRBV9 and TRBJ1-4; possible D gene TRBD1, 6 bases. The CDR3 length is 18 residues. V gave up 1 base and J gave up 0 bases, with 16 bases separating them. CDR1 SGDLS and CDR2 YYNGEE come from the germline V gene. The chain's CDR3 is CASSVIWGPSATNEKLFF. The CDR3 bases are TGTGCCAGCAGCGTAATATGGGGGCCAAGTGCAACTAATGAAAAACTGTTTTTT.

The chain's CDR3 is CASSLGAGTNQPQHF. CDR3 sequence (DNA): TGTGCCAGCAGCTTAGGAGCAGGGACGAACCAGCCCCAGCATTTT. The chain joins TRBV7-8 to TRBJ1-5; TRBD1 is a possible D gene (5 bases). Deletions cut 1 base from V and 7 bases from J, with 14 bases between. Per the germline V gene, CDR1 is SGHVS and CDR2 is FQNEAQ. The CDR3 spans 15 residues.

This rearrangement joins TRBV7-9 to TRBJ1-5, with unresolved D. Germline loops: CDR1 SEHNR, CDR2 FQNEAQ (reference sequence). CDR3 size: 14 residues. The V end was cut by 1 base, the J end by 4 bases, with 8 bases between. The CDR3 loop is CASSLGGGNQPQHF. DNA for the CDR3: TGTGCCAGCAGCTTAGGGGGTGGAAATCAGCCCCAGCATTTT. The full variable domain, with the rest looked up from reference TRBV7-9 and TRBJ1-5, is DTGVSQNPRHKITKRGQNVTFRCDPISEHNRLYWYRQTLGQGPEFLTYFQNEAQLEKSRLLSDRFSAERPKGSFSTLEIQRTEQGDSAMYLCASSLGGGNQPQHFGDGTRLSIL.

The gene calls are TRBV9 and TRBJ2-2, with TRBD1 as a possible D gene (6 bases). CDR3 size: 15 residues. Germline-derived CDR1 and CDR2 are SGDLS and YYNGEE. V was trimmed by 3 bases and J by 4 bases, leaving 13 bases between them. The CDR3 coding sequence is TGTGCCAGCAGCGAAAACAGGGTCGGCACCGGGGAGCTGTTTTTT. Translated: CASSENRVGTGELFF.

The V gene is TRBV28, the J gene TRBJ1-1; 7 bases map to TRBD1. The J segment lost 1 base and the V segment lost 6 bases, leaving 8 bases of the junction unmatched. CDR1 is MDHEN, CDR2 SYDVKM, per germline. This CDR3 is 15 amino acids long. This CDR3 reads CASRHRTGANTEAFF. As DNA, the CDR3 is TGTGCCAGCAGACATCGTACAGGGGCGAACACTGAAGCTTTCTTT.

This clone was counted a single time. The J gene is TRBJ2-7, the V gene TRBV7-3; 9 nucleotides match TRBD1. Germline CDR1 and CDR2: SGHTA and FQGTGA. This CDR3 has 15 residues. The V gene end was trimmed by 5 bases and the J gene end by 2 bases; junction bases not matched to a gene: 7. The CDR3 spells CASSPTGTGTYEQYF. For the CDR3, the DNA is TGTGCCAGCAGCCCAACCGGGACAGGGACCTACGAGCAGTACTTC.

The rearrangement joins TRBV28 to TRBJ2-7; 9 positions match TRBD1. The CDR3 runs to 16 residues. Germline CDR1 and CDR2: MDHEN and SYDVKM. Trimming took 7 bases from V and 4 from J; bases not matched to a gene: 14. The DNA of the CDR3 is TGTGCCAGCAATACCATTTCCGGGACAGGGTTATACGAGCAGTACTTC. Protein sequence: CASNTISGTGLYEQYF.

This clone showed up just once. This chain connects TRBV6-5 to TRBJ1-1; maybe TRBD1 (6 bases). The CDR3 is 15 amino acids. V lost 6 bases to trimming and J lost 6 bases, with 20 bases between them. Germline V lookup: CDR1 MNHEY, CDR2 SVGAGI. This CDR3 is CASRTRQAGVPEAFF. The CDR3 nucleotides are TGTGCCAGCAGAACCAGACAGGCGGGAGTCCCTGAAGCTTTCTTT.

This clone was observed a single time. This rearrangement joins TRBV6-1 to TRBJ2-2; 9 bases agree with TRBD2. The V gene's germline CDR1 is MNHNS and CDR2 SASEGT. With 4 bases clipped from V and 6 bases from J, the junction kept 6 bases outside the gene matches. The CDR3 is 15 residues long. CDR3 region: CASSVGVAGAGELFF. The CDR3 DNA reads as TGTGCCAGCAGTGTCGGGGTAGCGGGAGCCGGGGAGCTGTTTTTT.

This clone was counted a single time. The chain couples TRBV7-2 to TRBJ2-3, with D possibly TRBD2 on 5 matching bases. The germline V and J ends were trimmed by 3 bases and 3 bases, with 13 bases remaining between them. The germline gives CDR1 SGHTA, CDR2 FQGNSA. This CDR3 has 15 residues. CDR3 protein: CASSFRGHPTDTQYF. The CDR3 DNA reads TGTGCCAGCAGCTTCCGAGGGCACCCTACAGATACGCAGTATTTT.

J is TRBJ1-5 and V is TRBV9; 8 bases align to TRBD1. Looked up from germline, CDR1 is SGDLS and CDR2 is YYNGEE. The length of the CDR3 is 15 residues. J was trimmed by 3 bases and V by 4 bases; bases with no gene match: 6. CDR3 in DNA: TGTGCCAGCAGCTCAGGGGGCGAGCTCAATCAGCCCCAGCATTTT. Encoded protein: CASSSGGELNQPQHF.

This chain uses TRBV30 with TRBJ1-5; 7 bases line up with TRBD1. V lost 5 bases to trimming and J lost 4 bases; unmatched junction nucleotides: 5. Germline V gene data show CDR1 as GTSNPN and CDR2 as SVGIG (reference sequence). The CDR3 runs 13 residues. The DNA of the CDR3 is TGTGCCTGGGCCGGGACAGAGAATCAGCCCCAGCATTTT. Protein: CAWAGTENQPQHF.

The genes are TRBV7-9 and TRBJ2-7; D is ambiguous. Between the trimmed V and J ends, which lost 1 base and 7 bases, there was a span of 11 bases. The CDR3 covers 13 residues. Germline CDR1 is SEHNR and CDR2 is FQNEAQ (reference sequence). CDR3 residues: CASSLEPVGEQYF. In DNA, the CDR3 is TGTGCCAGCAGCTTAGAGCCAGTCGGGGAGCAGTACTTC.

The chain uses TRBV7-8 and TRBJ2-7, with D unresolved. The germline CDR1 and CDR2 sequences are SGHVS and FQNEAQ. CDR3 length: 15 residues. Trimming took off 5 bases at V and 0 bases at J, with 14 bases between the two ends. The CDR3, as DNA: TGTGCCAGCAGCCCCTCGTCCCAAAGCTCCTACGAGCAGTACTTC. Translation: CASSPSSQSSYEQYF.

This clone occurred once. The chain joins TRBV28 to TRBJ2-1; D ambiguous. The CDR3 has 13 residues. V lost 8 bases, J lost 7 bases, and 15 bases lay in between. Per the germline V gene, CDR1 is MDHEN and CDR2 is SYDVKM. The CDR3 loop is CASYESFRNEQFF. CDR3 bases: TGTGCCAGCTACGAGAGCTTCCGGAATGAGCAGTTCTTC. Together with reference TRBV28 and TRBJ2-1, the CDR3 gives the full variable domain: DVKVTQSSRYLVKRTGEKVFLECVQDMDHENMFWYRQDPGLGLRLIYFSYDVKMKEKGDIPEGYSVSREKKERFSLILESASTNQTSMYLCASYESFRNEQFFGPGTRLTVL.

The rearrangement uses TRBV2 and TRBJ2-7, with D uncertain. The CDR3 extends over 15 amino acids. Between the trimmed V and J ends, which lost 1 base and 7 bases, there was a span of 17 bases. Germline-derived CDR1 and CDR2 are SNHLY and FYNNEI. The CDR3 loop is CASSEGISRSVEQYF. The CDR3 DNA reads as TGTGCCAGCAGTGAAGGTATAAGTAGGTCTGTAGAGCAGTACTTC.